The 8 T cell receptor beta chains listed next were all sequenced from one sample in a study of early T cells in non-severe SARS-CoV-2 infection. Via MiXCR, TCRdb re-called the 5' RACE reads, giving one row per CDR3 protein. Of around 29,000 distinct CDR3 sequences in the sample, around 5% were seen once. Specimen: whole blood. The origin of the receptors is an adult who was a healthcare worker with PCR-confirmed SARS-CoV-2 infection or an uninfected control (not recorded which).

The table lists this clonotype with many counts. The J gene is TRBJ1-4, the V gene TRBV5-5; D not resolved. The germline V and J ends were trimmed by 0 bases and 7 bases, with 4 bases remaining between them. CDR1 is SGHKS, CDR2 YYEKEE, per germline (reference sequence). The CDR3 runs to 12 residues. The CDR3 region is CASSLGIEKLFF. In nucleotides, the CDR3 is TGTGCCAGCAGCTTGGGGATTGAAAAACTGTTTTTT.

Ten or more counts support this clonotype. The chain uses TRBV7-9 and TRBJ2-7; 10 positions agree with TRBD2. After removal of 6 bases from V and 6 bases from J, the junction contained 11 bases not matched to a gene. This CDR3 region has 15 residues. Germline V gives CDR1 SEHNR, CDR2 FQNEAQ (reference sequence). CDR3 nucleotides: TGTGCCAGCAGACCACTAGCGGGGCCTCCTCGCGAGCAGTACTTC. It codes for CASRPLAGPPREQYF.

This clonotype was seen ten or more times. The DNA for the CDR3 is TGTGCCAGCTCGCCAGTGAGAACAGGCCCCACAGATACGCAGTATTTT. It codes for CASSPVRTGPTDTQYF. The rearrangement links TRBV18 to TRBJ2-3; D is possibly TRBD1 (5 bases). The germline V and J ends were trimmed by 6 bases and 2 bases, with 18 bases remaining between them. Germline CDR1 KGHSH, CDR2 LQKENI. The CDR3 runs 16 residues.

In this sample, this clonotype turned up many times. V and J are TRBV28 and TRBJ2-7; possible D gene TRBD2, 5 bases. The germline V gene encodes CDR1 MDHEN and CDR2 SYDVKM. This CDR3 has 14 residues. V was pared by 7 bases and J by 0 bases, with 13 bases between. In DNA, the CDR3 is TGTGCCAGCAAGGAGGCATTGAGCTCCTACGAGCAGTACTTC. Translating gives CASKEALSSYEQYF.

This clonotype was observed many times. The rearrangement links TRBV20-1 to TRBJ2-7; TRBD2 aligns across 11 bases. The CDR3 consists of 14 residues. Trimming cost V 5 bases and J 6 bases; bases outside gene matches: 9. Germline V gene sequence: CDR1 DFQATT, CDR2 SNEGSKA (reference sequence). As DNA, the CDR3 is TGCAGTGCTCCAAGACTAGCGGGAAGGGGCGAGCAGTACTTC. It specifies CSAPRLAGRGEQYF.

This clonotype occurred many times. This chain uses TRBV7-2 with TRBJ1-2; weak D call: TRBD1 (5 bases). Germline-derived CDR1 and CDR2 are SGHTA and FQGNSA. The CDR3 consists of 15 residues. With 0 bases removed from V and 5 bases from J, the gap between germline ends came to 13 bases. The CDR3 nucleotides are TGTGCCAGCAGCTTAGCGCGGGCAGGGAATTATGGCTACACCTTC. Its translation: CASSLARAGNYGYTF. Full variable domain (missing parts from reference TRBV7-2 and TRBJ1-2): GAGVSQSPSNKVTEKGKDVELRCDPISGHTALYWYRQSLGQGLEFLIYFQGNSAPDKSGLPSDRFSAERTGGSVSTLTIQRTQQEDSAVYLCASSLARAGNYGYTFGSGTRLTVV.

This clonotype was observed a few times. The chain employs TRBV7-2 and TRBJ1-5; 7 nucleotides align to TRBD1. Germline trimming cut 5 bases from V and 3 bases from J; bases unmatched to any gene: 19. The CDR3 consists of 19 residues. Germline CDR1 SGHTA, CDR2 FQGNSA. CDR3 amino acids: CASSVRQGGGQALNQPQHF. CDR3 nucleotides: TGTGCCAGCAGCGTTAGGCAGGGAGGGGGCCAAGCCCTCAATCAGCCCCAGCATTTT.

The chain is built from TRBV28 and TRBJ2-3; 8 positions agree with TRBD2. The trim removed 3 bases at V and 0 bases at J, leaving 8 bases unmatched. CDR3 length equals 17 residues. CDR1 is MDHEN, CDR2 SYDVKM, per germline. The CDR3 sequence: CASSFAPSGSSTDTQYF. CDR3 coding DNA: TGTGCCAGCAGTTTCGCGCCCAGCGGGAGTAGCACAGATACGCAGTATTTT.